A selection of T cell receptor beta chains follows, all from one sample in a study of control samples from healthy donors and cancer patients. The protocol was immunoSEQ multiplex PCR, while the TCRdb copy is restricted to in-frame clones and leaves out a portion. The table shows approximately 110,000 clones, with approximately 89% occurring only once. Sequenced sample: blood. These receptors were obtained from a woman younger than 30 in good health. Each CDR3 is given with its conserved first and last residue. The D gene is left open where the match is weak. The listing skips clone size in some rows; elsewhere it reads once, few, many or a size class.

j_call clone_size v_call d_call cdr3_aa cdr3_nt
TRBJ1-4 NA TRBV7-6 NA CASPPLCQGRGTNEKLFF TGTGCCAGCCCCCCCCTTTGCCAGGGCCGTGGTACTAATGAAAAACTGTTTTTT
TRBJ2-2 NA TRBV24-1 TRBD1 CATSDLQGSGLNTGELFF TGTGCCACCAGTGATTTACAGGGGTCAGGTCTAAACACCGGGGAGCTGTTTTTT
TRBJ2-3 NA TRBV5-1 NA CASSFWGRPDTQYF TGCGCCAGCAGCTTCTGGGGGCGCCCAGATACGCAGTATTTT
TRBJ2-1 NA TRBV6-2/TRBV6-3 NA CASSSRLMTGLNEQFF TGTGCCAGCAGTTCACGTCTTATGACAGGTTTGAATGAGCAGTTCTTC
TRBJ2-2 NA TRBV7-8 TRBD2 CASSLETAGGPGELFF TGTGCCAGCAGCTTAGAGACGGCGGGGGGACCCGGGGAGCTGTTTTTT
TRBJ2-1 NA TRBV6-2/TRBV6-3 TRBD2 CASSYWASGPSYNEQFF TGTGCCAGCAGTTACTGGGCTAGCGGGCCGAGCTACAATGAGCAGTTCTTC
TRBJ2-3 once TRBV7-2 NA CASSFLIAATDTQYF TGTGCCAGCAGCTTTCTTATAGCGGCCACAGATACGCAGTATTTT
TRBJ1-3 once TRBV7-2 NA CASSPDNNSGNTIYF TGTGCCAGCAGCCCCGACAATAACTCTGGAAACACCATATATTTT
TRBJ2-2 NA TRBV7-3 TRBD1 CASSLSRDRTGELFF TGTGCCAGCAGCTTATCAAGGGACAGGACCGGGGAGCTGTTTTTT
TRBJ2-1 few TRBV5-1 NA CASSLTNPRLNEQFF TGCGCCAGCAGCTTGACGAACCCCCGCCTGAATGAGCAGTTCTTC
TRBJ1-1 NA TRBV5-5 NA CASSLLHRGVTDTEAFF TGTGCCAGCAGCCTCCTTCACCGGGGTGTAACTGACACTGAAGCTTTCTTT
TRBJ1-2 NA TRBV5-6 NA CASSLGHDRQVFYGYTF TGTGCCAGCAGCTTGGGACATGACAGGCAGGTCTTCTATGGCTACACCTTC
TRBJ2-5 once TRBV4-2 NA CASSQGDTARGETQYF TGTGCCAGCAGCCAAGGGGACACCGCCCGGGGAGAGACCCAGTACTTC
TRBJ2-5 once TRBV6-2/TRBV6-3 TRBD1 CASSYEARQGDKETQYF TGTGCCAGCAGTTACGAGGCGAGACAGGGGGATAAAGAGACCCAGTACTTC
TRBJ1-2 NA TRBV6-6 NA CASSYGAATPYGYTF TGTGCCAGCAGTTACGGGGCAGCAACTCCATATGGCTACACCTTC
TRBJ2-5 NA TRBV7-9 NA CASRSRGPQETQYF TGTGCCAGCAGAAGCAGGGGTCCTCAAGAGACCCAGTACTTC
TRBJ2-1 NA TRBV19 NA CASSIVLISSYNEQFF TGTGCCAGTAGTATAGTTTTGATCAGCTCCTACAATGAGCAGTTCTTC
TRBJ2-1 once TRBV13 NA CASSYPTGRSYNEQFF TGTGCCAGCAGCTATCCCACGGGACGGAGCTACAATGAGCAGTTCTTC
TRBJ1-3 NA TRBV2 NA CASSDQLSGNTIYF TGTGCCAGCAGTGATCAGCTCTCTGGAAACACCATATATTTT
TRBJ1-5 NA TRBV18 NA CASSPGHNNQPQHF TGTGCCAGCTCACCAGGGCACAACAATCAGCCCCAGCATTTT
TRBJ2-1 NA TRBV7-6 NA CASSLRRGQGNEQFF TGTGCCAGCAGCCTTAGGAGGGGCCAAGGGAATGAGCAGTTCTTC
TRBJ1-1 NA TRBV4-2 TRBD1 CASSPGQERTEAFF TGTGCCAGCAGCCCCGGACAGGAAAGAACTGAAGCTTTCTTT
TRBJ2-5 once TRBV9 TRBD1 CASSSGQGVETQYF TGTGCCAGCAGCTCTGGACAGGGCGTAGAGACCCAGTACTTC
TRBJ2-7 NA TRBV28 NA CASSFLFEQYF TGTGCCAGCAGTTTTCTCTTCGAGCAGTACTTC
TRBJ1-6 NA TRBV4-2 TRBD1 CASSQALRPNRGPLHF TGTGCCAGCAGCCAAGCTCTACGACCAAACAGGGGACCCCTCCACTTT
TRBJ1-1 NA TRBV6-2/TRBV6-3 NA CASSYVGYYTEAFF TGTGCCAGCAGTTACGTGGGGTATTACACTGAAGCTTTCTTT
TRBJ1-3 NA TRBV5-6 NA CASSGQRNTIYF TGTGCCAGCAGTGGGCAGAGAAACACCATATATTTT
TRBJ1-4 NA TRBV7-9 TRBD1 CASSFGQGNEKLFF TGTGCCAGCAGCTTCGGACAGGGTAATGAAAAACTGTTTTTT
TRBJ1-1 many TRBV7-9 NA CASSLFPLTMNTEAFF TGTGCCAGCAGCTTATTTCCCCTTACAATGAACACTGAAGCTTTCTTT
TRBJ2-5 NA TRBV4-3 NA CASSQDDGETQYF TGCGCCAGCAGCCAAGACGACGGGGAGACCCAGTACTTC
TRBJ2-4 NA TRBV7-2 NA CASSLQVQAKNIQYF TGTGCCAGCAGCTTACAAGTCCAAGCCAAAAACATTCAGTACTTC
TRBJ1-6 NA TRBV30 NA CAARGEYNSPLHF TGTGCCGCACGGGGGGAGTATAATTCACCCCTCCACTTT
TRBJ2-2 once TRBV29-1 NA CSAQRGLGTGELFF TGCAGCGCTCAGAGAGGGCTAGGGACCGGGGAGCTGTTTTTT
TRBJ2-1 NA TRBV7-2 TRBD2 CASSLASGGTVEQFF TGTGCCAGCAGCTTAGCGTCGGGGGGTACGGTTGAGCAGTTCTTC
TRBJ2-7 NA TRBV5-8 NA CASSVTEGYEQYF TGTGCCAGCAGCGTGACAGAAGGCTACGAGCAGTACTTC
TRBJ2-7 NA TRBV27 NA CASREGGTGAYEQYF TGTGCCAGCCGCGAGGGGGGGACGGGGGCCTACGAGCAGTACTTC
TRBJ1-4 NA TRBV6-6 TRBD1 CASSEPGGVEKLFF TGTGCCAGCAGCGAACCAGGGGGGGTTGAAAAACTGTTTTTT
TRBJ2-2 NA TRBV29-1 TRBD1 CSVGTGATGELFF TGCAGCGTTGGGACAGGGGCCACCGGGGAGCTGTTTTTT
TRBJ2-1 once TRBV3-1/TRBV3-2 NA CASSLAPAGRGNEQFF TGTGCCAGCAGCCTCGCCCCGGCAGGGAGAGGCAATGAGCAGTTCTTC
TRBJ1-5 NA TRBV9 TRBD1 CASSPGQGVIPQHF TGTGCCAGCAGCCCCGGACAGGGTGTTATCCCCCAGCATTTT
TRBJ2-7 NA TRBV5-1 NA CASSFQPGASFDEQYF TGCGCCAGCAGCTTCCAACCGGGGGCGTCTTTCGACGAGCAGTACTTC
TRBJ2-7 NA TRBV7-8 NA CASSLVSAGAIYEQYF TGTGCCAGCAGCTTAGTGTCTGCCGGGGCTATCTACGAGCAGTACTTC
TRBJ2-1 NA TRBV7-9 NA CASSLTPDEQFF TGTGCCAGCAGCTTAACGCCGGATGAGCAGTTCTTC
TRBJ2-6 NA TRBV5-1 NA CASSLWWDASSGANVLTF TGCGCCAGCAGCTTGTGGTGGGACGCCTCCTCTGGGGCCAACGTCCTGACTTTC
TRBJ2-7 NA TRBV5-1 TRBD1 CASSLAPGQGAGEQYF TGCGCCAGCAGCTTGGCCCCGGGACAGGGGGCGGGCGAGCAGTACTTC